Included here is one T cell receptor beta chain sequence, with context. Its specificity is unknown. TCRdb redid the calling of the reads with MiXCR, one entry per CDR3 protein. Of about 740,000 distinct CDR3 sequences listed, under 40% were seen once; the top ten hold under 3.5%. The record originates from a study of T cell repertoires in cytomegalovirus infection. Whole-study context: In public TCR beta signatures, there were indications of both CMV infection and matching HLA type. Study outcomes and limitations: Dominating the ex vivo response were HLA-C-restricted CMV-specific TCR beta clonotypes.

The germline V gene encodes CDR1 MNHNS and CDR2 SASEGT. V lost 6 bases, J lost 7 bases, and 2 bases stayed unmatched. CDR3 length: 11 residues. The genes are TRBV6-1 and TRBJ2-5; TRBD1 agrees at 7 bases. The sequencing sample was made of PBMCs. The source is a human donor in good health (CMV status not recorded). Some clones in this sample may be carry-over from other donors' samples. The CDR3 DNA sequence: TGTGCCAGCAGGGACAGGACGACCCAGTACTTC. Protein product: CASRDRTTQYF.